This T cell receptor (beta chain) stems from a study of identical twins. Points from the study as a whole: Out-of-frame beta chain sequences displayed weaker excess sharing between twins. Invariant populations such as MAIT and iNKT cells could partly muddle zero-insertion analyses.

CDR1 and CDR2 from the germline V gene are GTSNPN and SVGIG (reference sequence). V was trimmed by 0 bases and J by 5 bases, leaving 15 bases between them. The CDR3 spans 15 residues. This clonotype was seen a handful of times. Its antigen is currently unknown. Via MiXCR, TCRdb re-called the 5' RACE reads, giving one row per CDR3 protein. Of 1.5 million to 2 million distinct CDR3 sequences in the sample, around 33% are singletons; the top ten hold around 0.3%. This clonotype originated in a newborn girl in good health. The material sequenced was cord blood. The rearrangement uses TRBV30 and TRBJ2-3, with D unclear. The CDR3 sequence: CAWSVPSNGLDTQYF. CDR3 DNA: TGTGCCTGGAGTGTACCCTCTAACGGTCTAGATACGCAGTATTTT.